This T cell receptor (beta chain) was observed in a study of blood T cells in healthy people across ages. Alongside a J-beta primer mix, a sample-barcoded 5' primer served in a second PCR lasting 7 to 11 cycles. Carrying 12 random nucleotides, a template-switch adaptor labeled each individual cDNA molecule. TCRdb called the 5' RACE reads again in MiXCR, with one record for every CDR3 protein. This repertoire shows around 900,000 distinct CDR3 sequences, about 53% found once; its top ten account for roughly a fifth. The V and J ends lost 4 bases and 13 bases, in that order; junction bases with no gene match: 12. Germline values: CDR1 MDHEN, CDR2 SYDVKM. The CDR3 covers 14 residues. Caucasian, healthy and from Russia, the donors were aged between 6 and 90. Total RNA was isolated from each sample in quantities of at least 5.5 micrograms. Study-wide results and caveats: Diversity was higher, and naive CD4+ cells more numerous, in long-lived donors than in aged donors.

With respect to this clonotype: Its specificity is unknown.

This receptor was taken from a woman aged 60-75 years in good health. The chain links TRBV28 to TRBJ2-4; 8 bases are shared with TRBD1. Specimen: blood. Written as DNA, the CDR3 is TGTGCCAGCAGTTCTCGAGACAGGGGTGGGGAGCAGTACTTC. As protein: CASSSRDRGGEQYF.